The next 27 T cell receptor beta chains were all read from a single sample in a study of cytomegalovirus exposure and HLA in healthy donors. Sequencing used immunoSEQ multiplex PCR; TCRdb keeps in-frame clones, though not all of them. The sample has about 130,000 clones; approximately 94% are singletons. Sequences were obtained from PBMCs. The receptors shown here come from a woman younger than 30 in good health and CMV-seronegative.

Details on this clone: Other nucleotide sequences in the sample specify the same CDR3. The V gene is TRBV29-1, the J gene TRBJ2-3; 7 bases agree with TRBD1. The CDR3 has 16 residues. V was pared by 3 bases and J by 0 bases, with 9 bases of the junction left unmatched. CDR1 is SQVTM and CDR2 is ANQGSEA in the germline V gene. The CDR3 protein is CSVEDRLRLSTDTQYF. For the CDR3, the DNA is TGCAGCGTTGAGGACAGGCTTCGTCTTAGCACAGATACGCAGTATTTT.

The chain joins TRBV6-4 to TRBJ1-3; 8 positions agree with TRBD1. From germline, CDR1 is MRHNA and CDR2 SNTAGT. V lost 6 bases, J lost 0 bases, and 7 bases stayed unmatched. The CDR3 is 16 amino acids. The CDR3 protein is CASSPTGDSSGNTIYF. The CDR3 region has the DNA TGTGCCAGCAGCCCGACAGGGGACTCCTCTGGAAACACCATATATTTT.

V usage is TRBV6-5 and J usage is TRBJ2-7; TRBD2 aligns across 14 bases. Unmatched junction bases numbered 5, after V lost 2 bases and J lost 5 bases. The CDR3 runs 16 residues. Germline values: CDR1 MNHEY, CDR2 SVGAGI. Here the CDR3 reads CASSYTGLAGVNEQYF. The CDR3 DNA reads as TGTGCCAGCAGTTACACGGGACTAGCGGGAGTCAACGAGCAGTACTTC.

V usage is TRBV19 and J usage is TRBJ1-2, with D unclear. This CDR3 comprises 16 residues. The V end lost 6 bases, the J end lost 3 bases, and 20 bases lay between the germline ends. Germline values: CDR1 LNHDA, CDR2 SQIVND (reference sequence). The CDR3 sequence: CASSLLGSPVDYGYTF. The CDR3 DNA reads TGTGCCAGTAGCCTCTTAGGGAGCCCGGTAGACTATGGCTACACCTTC.

This clone was picked up a small number of times. The chain is built from TRBV7-3 and TRBJ2-1, with D unclear. The germline CDR1 and CDR2 sequences are SGHTA and FQGTGA. The CDR3 runs to 14 residues. V lost 2 bases and J 9 bases, leaving 14 bases between the germline ends. The CDR3 DNA is TGTGCCAGCAGCTTATCTCCTGGGCACACTGAGCAGTTCTTC. Translation: CASSLSPGHTEQFF.

The rearrangement links TRBV28 to TRBJ2-5, with TRBD2 as a possible D gene (7 bases). Germline-derived CDR1 and CDR2 are MDHEN and SYDVKM. V was cut by 3 bases and J by 5 bases, with 10 bases left in between. The CDR3 is made up of 13 amino acids. This CDR3 is CASSFRGAETQYF. The CDR3 DNA reads TGTGCCAGCAGTTTTCGGGGGGCCGAGACCCAGTACTTC.

The V and J genes are TRBV7-2 and TRBJ1-4; D possibly corresponds to TRBD1 (6 bases). The germline CDR1 and CDR2 sequences are SGHTA and FQGNSA. The V and J ends lost 4 bases and 8 bases respectively, with 14 bases between them. This CDR3 has 14 residues. CDR3 in DNA: TGTGCCAGCAGCTCAGGGGTATCAGGGGAAAAACTGTTTTTT. This translates into CASSSGVSGEKLFF.

The gene calls are TRBV14 and TRBJ1-1; D ambiguous. The CDR3 contains 12 residues. The V end lost 4 bases, the J end lost 7 bases, and 10 bases lay between the germline ends. Germline lookup yields CDR1 SGHDN and CDR2 FVKESK. The CDR3, as DNA: TGTGCCAGCAGCCGCTCGAGGATTGAAGCTTTCTTT. Translation: CASSRSRIEAFF. The full variable domain, completed using reference TRBV14 and TRBJ1-1, is EAGVTQFPSHSVIEKGQTVTLRCDPISGHDNLYWYRRVMGKEIKFLLHFVKESKQDESGMPNNRFLAERTGGTYSTLKVQPAELEDSGVYFCASSRSRIEAFFGQGTRLTVV.

The gene calls are TRBV6-5 and TRBJ2-3, with D possibly being TRBD2 (6 bases). CDR1 is MNHEY and CDR2 is SVGAGI in the germline V gene. The V end was cut by 6 bases, the J end by 1 base, with 14 bases between. This CDR3 spans 15 amino acids. The DNA of the CDR3 is TGTGCCAGCAGGATGAGACTAGGGGGCACAGATACGCAGTATTTT. Its translation: CASRMRLGGTDTQYF.

Of note for this clone: The same CDR3 can be traced to other DNA sequences in this sample. The chain recombines TRBV5-1 with TRBJ2-7, with 7 bases that match TRBD1. CDR3 length: 14 residues. Losses at the gene ends were 0 bases for V and 5 bases for J; bases not matched to a gene: 5. Germline V gives CDR1 SGHRS, CDR2 YFSETQ. The CDR3 region is CASSLGQGRDEQYF. In nucleotides, the CDR3 is TGCGCCAGCAGCTTGGGACAGGGAAGGGACGAGCAGTACTTC.

Only one count was recorded for this clone. V and J are TRBV28 and TRBJ2-7; D is ambiguous. V lost 6 bases and J lost 2, with 14 bases in between. The CDR3 has 14 residues. From germline, CDR1 is MDHEN and CDR2 SYDVKM. This CDR3 reads CASRIEVPPYEQYF. CDR3 in DNA: TGTGCCAGCAGAATCGAGGTACCGCCCTACGAGCAGTACTTC.

The chain links TRBV7-9 to TRBJ2-1; 11 bases align to TRBD2. CDR1 is SEHNR and CDR2 is FQNEAQ in the germline V gene (reference sequence). The CDR3 runs to 13 residues. The junction had 6 bases not matched to a gene; V was cut back by 1 base and J by 16 bases. CDR3 coding DNA: TGTGCCAGCAGCTTAGGGCTAGCGGGAGGTTGCTTCTTC. Translation gives CASSLGLAGGCFF.

J is TRBJ1-6 and V is TRBV2; no clear D gene. CDR1 SNHLY and CDR2 FYNNEI come from the germline V gene. The CDR3 runs to 15 residues. The V end lost 4 bases, the J end lost 0 bases, and 7 bases lay between the germline ends. DNA for the CDR3: TGTGCCAGCAGTGGGGAGTCCTCCTATAATTCACCCCTCCACTTT. It codes for CASSGESSYNSPLHF.

The V call is TRBV25-1, the J call TRBJ2-7; the D gene is possibly TRBD2 (6 bases). The CDR3 contains 14 residues. Germline assignment: CDR1 MGHDK and CDR2 SYGVNS. V was cut by 10 bases and J by 2 bases, with 18 bases left in between. The CDR3 protein is CATTPLRGAYEQYF. The CDR3 DNA reads TGTGCCACCACTCCCCTGCGGGGCGCCTACGAGCAGTACTTC.

The gene calls are TRBV9 and TRBJ1-6; TRBD1 aligns across 9 bases. With 4 bases clipped from V and 9 bases from J, the junction kept 8 bases outside the gene matches. Germline CDR1 SGDLS, CDR2 YYNGEE. The CDR3 is 15 residues long. The CDR3 DNA is TGTGCCAGCAGCCTAGGGGACAGGGTAGGTTCACCCCTCCACTTT. This sequence encodes CASSLGDRVGSPLHF.

V usage is TRBV2 and J usage is TRBJ1-6; TRBD1 is a possible D gene (6 bases). Germline V CDR1 and CDR2: SNHLY, FYNNEI. The CDR3 length is 15 residues. Trimming left V 6 bases short and J 8 bases short, with 17 bases between. CDR3 residues: CASSTRQVDDSPLHF. In nucleotides, the CDR3 is TGTGCCAGCAGCACCCGACAGGTTGACGATTCACCCCTCCACTTT. The whole variable domain, filled in from reference TRBV2 and TRBJ1-6, reads EPEVTQTPSHQVTQMGQEVILRCVPISNHLYFYWYRQILGQKVEFLVSFYNNEISEKSEIFDDQFSVERPDGSNFTLKIRSTKLEDSAMYFCASSTRQVDDSPLHFGNGTRLTVT.

The gene calls are TRBV11-2 and TRBJ2-1; D is uncertain. Germline V gives CDR1 SGHAT, CDR2 FQNNGV. Trimming pared 4 bases from V and 7 bases from J, leaving 5 bases between. The CDR3 is 11 residues long. The CDR3 bases are TGTGCCAGCAGCTCAGGAAATGAGCAGTTCTTC. Translated, it gives CASSSGNEQFF.

V usage is TRBV30 and J usage is TRBJ2-2; TRBD1 matches 10 bases. Trimming cost V 5 bases and J 5 bases; bases outside gene matches: 5. Germline V gives CDR1 GTSNPN, CDR2 SVGIG (reference sequence). This CDR3 spans 14 amino acids. Written as DNA, the CDR3 is TGTGCCTGGGCGGACAGGGGGTGGACCGGGGAGCTGTTTTTT. Protein sequence: CAWADRGWTGELFF.

This clone came up once. The V gene is TRBV7-9, the J gene TRBJ1-2; D is unclear. Germline lookup yields CDR1 SEHNR and CDR2 FQNEAQ (reference sequence). The ends were cut back, 3 bases at V and 2 bases at J, with 10 bases in the middle. The CDR3 is 14 amino acids. The DNA of the CDR3 is TGTGCCAGCAGCTTGCCACCGAGAAACTATGGCTACACCTTC. It yields the protein CASSLPPRNYGYTF.

This chain connects TRBV29-1 to TRBJ2-1; 9 nucleotides align to TRBD1. Germline values: CDR1 SQVTM, CDR2 ANQGSEA. The CDR3 consists of 13 residues. The V segment lost 0 bases and the J segment 10 bases; nucleotides outside the gene matches: 4. The CDR3 DNA sequence: TGCAGCGTTGAAGAATTCGGACAGGGGGAGCAGTTCTTC. Translated: CSVEEFGQGEQFF.

J is TRBJ1-3 and V is TRBV7-9; 7 bases align to TRBD1. V lost 5 bases, J lost 2 bases, and 6 bases stayed unmatched. Germline CDR1 reads SEHNR; CDR2 reads FQNEAQ (reference sequence). The CDR3 is 15 amino acids. CDR3 loop: CASSASGTAGNTIYF. The CDR3 nucleotides are TGTGCCAGCAGCGCATCCGGGACAGCTGGAAACACCATATATTTT.

This rearrangement joins TRBV28 to TRBJ2-7; 7 nucleotides agree with TRBD1. The germline V gene has CDR1 MDHEN and CDR2 SYDVKM. V trimming: 7 bases; J trimming: 5 bases; junction bases outside the gene matches: 14. The CDR3 is 15 amino acids. CDR3 residues: CASTSLTGYIDEQYF. In nucleotides, the CDR3 is TGTGCCAGCACGTCTCTGACAGGGTATATTGACGAGCAGTACTTC. The variable domain in full, with the rest retrieved from reference TRBV28 and TRBJ2-7, is DVKVTQSSRYLVKRTGEKVFLECVQDMDHENMFWYRQDPGLGLRLIYFSYDVKMKEKGDIPEGYSVSREKKERFSLILESASTNQTSMYLCASTSLTGYIDEQYFGPGTRLTVT.

The chain is built from TRBV6-5 and TRBJ2-1, with 8 bases matching TRBD2. The germline gives CDR1 MNHEY, CDR2 SVGAGI. With 8 bases clipped from V and 11 bases from J, the junction kept 8 bases outside the gene matches. There are 12 residues in the CDR3. The CDR3 protein is CASSTAGVQQFF. CDR3 bases: TGTGCCAGCTCCACAGCGGGAGTACAGCAGTTCTTC.

The J gene is TRBJ2-2, the V gene TRBV5-4, with D tentatively TRBD1 (6 bases). Germline CDR1 is SGHNT and CDR2 is YYREEE (reference sequence). This CDR3 region has 16 residues. The V end was cut by 4 bases, the J end by 0 bases, with 13 bases between. The CDR3 loop reads CASSLGQNANTGELFF. The CDR3 region has the DNA TGTGCCAGCAGCCTCGGACAGAACGCGAACACCGGGGAGCTGTTTTTT.

The chain links TRBV9 to TRBJ2-6; perhaps TRBD2 as D (5 bases). The germline V gene encodes CDR1 SGDLS and CDR2 YYNGEE. V shed 4 bases and J shed 0 bases, with 17 bases lying between them. There are 18 residues in the CDR3. The CDR3 DNA follows: TGTGCCAGCAGCTCAAAAGAGGGTTATCCCTCTGGGGCCAACGTCCTGACTTTC. Its protein is CASSSKEGYPSGANVLTF.

The gene calls are TRBV11-3 and TRBJ1-1; D call uncertain. This CDR3 has 13 amino acids. Looked up from germline, CDR1 is SGHNT and CDR2 is YENEEA. Trimming cost V 2 bases and J 1 base, with 5 bases left between them. In DNA, the CDR3 is TGTGCCAGCAGCTTAACCGGGAACACTGAAGCTTTCTTT. Translated, it gives CASSLTGNTEAFF.

V and J are TRBV21-1 and TRBJ2-7; TRBD1, the table's D call, lacks a check against the DNA. TRBV21-1 is given as a pseudogene. The CDR3 totals 16 residues. This CDR3 reads CASSKRLGTGNYEQYF. The CDR3 DNA reads as TGTGCCAGCAGCAAAAGACTCGGGACAGGAAACTACGAGCAGTACTTC.